The 16 T cell receptor beta chains below all came from one sample that was sequenced in a study of blood T cells in healthy people across ages. Then a second PCR, running about 6 to 11 cycles, was carried out with a sample-barcoded 5' primer and a J-beta primer mix. TCRdb analysed the 5' RACE reads with MiXCR anew, one entry per CDR3 protein. The sample lists around 520,000 distinct CDR3 sequences, about 26% seen once, with under 4.5% in the top ten. This sample was shared with a second study, whose subject was T cells of mothers and their children.

The sample taken for sequencing was blood. The receptors originated from a boy aged 2 to 9 in good health.

There are a few counts of this clonotype. V gene TRBV7-9 combines with J gene TRBJ2-5, with 7 bases lining up with TRBD2. The CDR3 runs 18 residues. Trimming removed 5 bases from V and 2 bases from J; junction bases left unmatched: 17. Germline loops: CDR1 SEHNR, CDR2 FQNEAQ (reference sequence). The CDR3, as DNA: TGTGCCAGCAGCCTCACCGCTCGTTTGGCGGGGGAACAAGAGACCCAGTACTTC. Amino acid sequence: CASSLTARLAGEQETQYF.

J is TRBJ1-3 and V is TRBV15; possible D gene TRBD1, 6 bases. Germline CDR1 LNHNV, CDR2 YYDKDF (reference sequence). V was trimmed by 3 bases and J by 8 bases, leaving 23 bases between them. CDR3 length: 17 residues. The CDR3 reads CATSSPDDRSLSDTIYF. The DNA of the CDR3 is TGTGCCACCAGCAGTCCGGATGACAGGTCTTTGAGTGACACCATATATTTT.

This clonotype was seen many times. The J gene is TRBJ2-5, the V gene TRBV29-1, with a weak D call TRBD2 (5 bases). This CDR3 region has 11 residues. CDR1 is SQVTM, CDR2 ANQGSEA, per germline. With 7 bases removed from V and 5 bases from J, the gap between germline ends came to 11 bases. As DNA, the CDR3 is TGCAGCGGCTCAAGGGAGGAGACCCAGTACTTC. Translation gives CSGSREETQYF.

The chain has TRBV25-1 and TRBJ1-2, with D perhaps matching TRBD1 (6 bases). CDR3 length: 17 amino acids. CDR1 MGHDK and CDR2 SYGVNS come from the germline V gene. Trimming left V 4 bases short and J 3 bases short, with 21 bases between. Written as DNA, the CDR3 is TGTGCCAGCAGTGCCCCATTACGGGGGGCGGGTGACTATGGCTACACCTTC. It is translated as CASSAPLRGAGDYGYTF.

The chain has TRBV6-1 and TRBJ2-5; 8 nucleotides match TRBD1. V lost 5 bases to trimming and J lost 7 bases; unmatched junction nucleotides: 15. Germline CDR1 reads MNHNS; CDR2 reads SASEGT. The CDR3 runs to 16 residues. In DNA form, the CDR3 reads TGTGCCAGCAGTCCGGGACAGGTCGTCCTGCGGCGGACCCAGTACTTC. It specifies CASSPGQVVLRRTQYF.

This clonotype came up a few times. The chain links TRBV30 to TRBJ1-4; no reliable D call. V lost 1 base, J lost 8 bases, and 8 bases lay in between. Germline V gene data show CDR1 as GTSNPN and CDR2 as SVGIG (reference sequence). This CDR3 has 12 residues. The CDR3 bases are TGTGCCTGGAGTGAAGGGCCCGAAAAACTGTTTTTT. Amino acids: CAWSEGPEKLFF.

This clonotype was counted a few times. The gene calls are TRBV5-1 and TRBJ2-1, with D possibly TRBD2 on 5 matching bases. There are 14 residues in the CDR3. CDR1 is SGHRS, CDR2 YFSETQ, per germline. V was pared by 0 bases and J by 4 bases, with 8 bases between. CDR3: CASSLVAWYNEQFF. The CDR3, as DNA: TGCGCCAGCAGCTTGGTAGCGTGGTACAATGAGCAGTTCTTC.

For this clonotype: Relative to the germline gene, one junction end is altered; a read error may explain this. The CDR3 spells CASSEVRSHDF. CDR3 nucleotide sequence: TGTGCCAGCAGTGAAGTCCGGTCCCACGACTTC. The J gene is TRBJ2-5, the V gene TRBV2; D not resolved. The germline CDR1 and CDR2 sequences are SNHLY and FYNNEI. The CDR3 has 11 amino acids. The variable domain in full, with the rest retrieved from reference TRBV2 and TRBJ2-5, is EPEVTQTPSHQVTQMGQEVILRCVPISNHLYFYWYRQILGQKVEFLVSFYNNEISEKSEIFDDQFSVERPDGSNFTLKIRSTKLEDSAMYFCASSEVRSHDFGPGTRLLVL.

This chain links TRBV6-5 with TRBJ1-1; no reliable D call. V lost 0 bases and J lost 0, with 11 bases in between. The CDR3 loop spans 16 amino acids. The germline V gene has CDR1 MNHEY and CDR2 SVGAGI. Here the CDR3 reads CASSYSKAQMNTEAFF. The CDR3 nucleotides read TGTGCCAGCAGTTACTCGAAAGCTCAGATGAACACTGAAGCTTTCTTT.

This clonotype showed up just a few times. The CDR3 loop reads CASSLSLSDRQETQYF. The CDR3 nucleotides read TGTGCCAGCAGCTTATCCCTATCGGACAGGCAAGAGACCCAGTACTTC. The rearrangement links TRBV7-9 to TRBJ2-5, with 7 bases lining up with TRBD1. Germline V lookup: CDR1 SEHNR, CDR2 FQNEAQ (reference sequence). Trimming took 2 bases from V and 2 from J; bases not matched to a gene: 8. The CDR3 has 16 amino acids.

This clonotype was detected a few times. The chain uses TRBV12-3 or TRBV12-4 and TRBJ2-1; 8 bases fit TRBD2. V shed 6 bases, J shed 8 bases, and the junction held 15 bases outside the gene matches. The CDR3 length is 16 residues. This CDR3 reads CASSRRRLTSVDEQFF. The CDR3 DNA follows: TGTGCCAGCAGCCGTAGACGATTGACTAGCGTCGATGAGCAGTTCTTC.

The chain links TRBV27 to TRBJ2-7, with a weak D call TRBD2 (6 bases). This CDR3 is 13 amino acids long. V was shortened by 3 bases and J by 7 bases, with 13 bases between the two germline ends. CDR1 and CDR2 from the germline V gene are MNHEY and SMNVEV (reference sequence). The CDR3 DNA follows: TGTGCCAGCAGTTTGGCTAGCGCGGGTGAGCAGTACTTC. This encodes CASSLASAGEQYF.

This clonotype was seen only a few times. The chain is built from TRBV20-1 and TRBJ2-1, with 9 bases fitting TRBD1. After removal of 1 base from V and 8 bases from J, the junction contained 9 bases not matched to a gene. Germline-derived CDR1 and CDR2 are DFQATT and SNEGSKA (reference sequence). The CDR3 consists of 15 residues. CDR3 loop: CSARGGTGIWDEQFF. The CDR3 DNA reads as TGCAGTGCTAGAGGCGGGACAGGGATATGGGATGAGCAGTTCTTC.

This clonotype was seen a few times. In nucleotides, the CDR3 is TGCAGTGCCCCTCCGGCCCTAGCGGGAGTGGCAGATACGCAGTATTTT. Amino acid sequence: CSAPPALAGVADTQYF. This chain connects TRBV20-1 to TRBJ2-3; 10 bases are a match to TRBD2. The CDR3 runs 16 residues. Germline assignment: CDR1 DFQATT and CDR2 SNEGSKA (reference sequence). Losses at the gene ends were 6 bases for V and 4 bases for J; bases not matched to a gene: 13.

CDR3 residues: CASSQAVPTFSGANVLTF. In DNA, the CDR3 is TGCGCCAGCAGCCAAGCGGTTCCGACCTTCTCTGGGGCCAACGTCCTGACTTTC. The rearrangement links TRBV4-3 to TRBJ2-6; D gene unclear. This CDR3 is built from 18 residues. Trimming took 1 base from V and 0 from J, leaving 13 bases between them. The V gene's germline CDR1 is LGHNA and CDR2 YSLEER.

This clonotype was seen repeatedly, ten times or more. V and J are TRBV7-9 and TRBJ2-5, with D uncertain. The germline V and J ends were trimmed by 4 bases and 6 bases, with 9 bases remaining between them. CDR1 and CDR2 from the germline V gene are SEHNR and FQNEAQ (reference sequence). CDR3 size: 12 residues. The CDR3 bases are TGTGCCAGCAGCTCCTCGGCCCAGACCCAGTACTTC. Its translation is CASSSSAQTQYF.